This TCR beta chain is drawn from a study of post-analysis software for immune sequencing data. Study details: Recorded disease courses covered relapsing-remitting, secondary progressive and progressive-relapsing multiple sclerosis. Some patients had no subtype annotation. Findings and caveats of the study: Roughly five TRBV segments were more frequent in patients than controls; TRBV5-6, TRBV5-1 and TRBV20-1 belonged to this group.

Unique molecular identifiers featured in each of the TCR beta cDNA libraries. MiXCR was run by TCRdb on the PCR reads, yielding one entry per CDR3 protein. In the table there are about 460,000 distinct CDR3 sequences, around 40% of which are singletons. This clonotype has only a few counts. The antigen is not known. The CDR3 length is 14 residues. V lost 3 bases to trimming and J lost 5 bases, with 10 bases between them. The germline gives CDR1 KGHDR, CDR2 SFDVKD. The clonotype comes from a girl under 18 with multiple sclerosis. Sequencing input: blood. J is TRBJ2-4 and V is TRBV24-1; maybe TRBD1 (6 bases). The CDR3 protein is CATSDARGQNIQYF. The CDR3 DNA reads TGTGCCACCAGTGATGCCAGGGGACAAAACATTCAGTACTTC.